This T cell receptor (beta chain) appears in the sequencing data of a study of vaccination and CD4 T cells after COVID-19 (dated by TCRdb to between 2021 and 2024). Broadly, across the study: The convalescent cohort included six males and four females, with two Hispanic individuals, seven Caucasians, two Asians and one multiracial person. Participants got two doses of the Pfizer-BioNTech BNT162b2 vaccine (n=8) or two doses of the Moderna mRNA-1273 vaccine (n=2). Post-COVID blood samples were collected from convalescent patients a median of about 92 days after diagnosis, with a range of roughly 30 to 161 days. Post-vaccine blood samples were collected a median of 72 days after the second vaccine dose, ranging from roughly 12 to 250 days. Overlapping spike peptide pools from SARS-CoV-2 and from the common cold coronaviruses HCoV-NL63, HCoV-OC43 and HCoV-229E were used as culture stimuli. Control cultures used a CEFX viral epitope pool as positive control, an HIV-1 Nef peptide pool as negative control, or no peptide. The spike-specific CD4+ TCR repertoire was compared before and after mRNA vaccination in ten to eleven COVID-19 convalescent patients and a handful of infection-naive healthy vaccine recipients. An earlier paper using these donors assessed, at the TCR clonotype level, memory CD4+ T cell crossreactivity between SARS-CoV-2 and common cold coronavirus spike proteins.

Comments on this clonotype: What this receptor recognizes is not known. Base qualities are not recorded, but no much larger clone differs from it by a single base.

Library creation used PCR. DNA from cultured CD4+ T cells underwent TCR sequencing with the Oncomine TCR Beta short-read assay at the Johns Hopkins FTIC core. The QIAamp micro DNA kit was used to extract genomic DNA from the cultured CD4+ T cells. The Oncomine TCR Beta libraries from cultured CD4+ T cells were pooled using unique dual indexes and then sequenced on an Illumina iSeq 100. As for the original processing: Non-productive sequences were removed, and CDR3s that did not start with C, did not end with F or W, or were shorter than 7 amino acids were discarded. Antigen-specific clonotypes were identified using the MANAFEST web application through comparison of peptide-stimulated wells with reference and other culture wells. For a clone to be called positive, the clone needed an FDR below 0.05, an odds ratio above 5, and a productive frequency above 0.1% in at least two of three replicate wells. Clonotypes that were significantly expanded in both SARS-CoV-2 spike wells and at least one common cold coronavirus spike condition were defined as cross-reactive. Similarity between CDR3 sequences was evaluated in R version 3.6.1 using Levenshtein distances (stringdist) and unrooted phylogenetic trees (ape). Through fastp at Q25 and MiXCR, TCRdb rebuilt clones from the public reads, retaining in-frame beta chains. Each entry is one CDR3 protein sequence, shown with its most common DNA and genes. For this entry, the V and J calls and clone size follow TCRdb and not the study's own pipeline. The sample table contains approximately 7,000 distinct CDR3 sequences; only one count was recorded for just under 40% of them. The top ten hold around a fifth of the sample.

V is cut by 7 bases and J by 8 bases, and the space between the germline ends is 21 bases. The germline V gene encodes CDR1 MNHNS and CDR2 SASEGT. There are 15 amino acids in the CDR3, from cysteine to phenylalanine inclusive. Just the 45-base CDR3 DNA is kept, in frame starting at base 1. The sample's treatment or condition label, in plain terms: approximately 9-day PBMC culture with coronavirus spike peptide pools or control peptides (ViraFEST assay). CD4+ T cells from unexposed donors were collected before the COVID-19 pandemic (2011-2018). The ViraFEST assay was used in the study, in which antigen-specific T cells were expanded with peptide pools and expanded clonotypes were subsequently identified by TCR sequencing. About 1.8 million PBMCs per well were cultured in IMDM with approximately 5% human AB serum and approximately 9.1 IU/ml IL-2, plus 10 ug/ml peptide pools. On days 3 and 7, half of the culture medium was replaced with fresh IL-2-containing medium. After 9 to 10 days of culture, CD4+ T cells were isolated by negative selection using the EasySep CD4+ T cell isolation kit. As cell numbers permitted, CD4+ T cells from unexposed donors were tested for reactivity to SARS-CoV-2 S and N and to four common cold coronavirus spike pools. Ficoll-Paque Plus gradient centrifugation was used to isolate PBMCs from whole blood, and the isolated PBMCs were then either used fresh or cryopreserved at -140C. In general, triplicate wells were set up for every culture condition. Leukapheresis product for the unexposed donors was purchased commercially.

Results and caveats for the whole study, not just this receptor: Among the post-vaccine SARS-CoV-2-reactive clones in convalescent patients, a median approximately 90% showed up only after vaccination, which suggests vaccine-specific priming. Of the vaccine-specific clones in convalescent patients, 304 of 307, or nearly all, reacted only to SARS-CoV-2 spike and did not cross-react with common cold coronaviruses. Only a relatively small number of convalescent patients were included in the study, and early timepoints following natural infection were not analyzed. The median count of SARS-CoV-2-reactive clonotypes went up from 20 to 25 after infection to about 41 after vaccination, although the change was not significant.

The sample taken for sequencing was CD4+ T cells from blood, cultured in vitro. This receptor was obtained from a human donor in good health. The rearranged chain carries TRBV6-1 and TRBJ2-1; the D segment could be TRBD1, given 5 matching bases. The bases are TGTGCCAGCATCCCTGGGGCAGACCTAGGGGATGAGCAGTTCTTC. Its coded protein is CASIPGADLGDEQFF.